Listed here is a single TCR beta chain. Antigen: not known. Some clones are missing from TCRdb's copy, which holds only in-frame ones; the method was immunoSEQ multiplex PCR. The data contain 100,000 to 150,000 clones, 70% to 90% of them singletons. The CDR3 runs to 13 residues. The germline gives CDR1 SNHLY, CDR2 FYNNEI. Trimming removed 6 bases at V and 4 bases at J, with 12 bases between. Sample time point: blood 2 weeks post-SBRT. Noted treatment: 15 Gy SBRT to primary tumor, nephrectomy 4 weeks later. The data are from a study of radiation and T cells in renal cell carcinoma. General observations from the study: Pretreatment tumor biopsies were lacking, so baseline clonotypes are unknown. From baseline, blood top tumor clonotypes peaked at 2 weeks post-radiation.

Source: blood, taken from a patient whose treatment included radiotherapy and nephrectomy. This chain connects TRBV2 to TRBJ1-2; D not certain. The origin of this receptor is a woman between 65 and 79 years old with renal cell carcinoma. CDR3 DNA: TGTGCCAGCAGCGCCCGGCAGGCCTATGGCTACACCTTC. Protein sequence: CASSARQAYGYTF.